A selection of T cell receptor beta chains follows, all from one sample in a study of T-cell memory formation after mild COVID-19. TCRdb re-called the 5' RACE reads through MiXCR, storing one row per CDR3 protein. Of hundreds of thousands of distinct CDR3 sequences in the sample, 15% to 20% were seen once. The specimen was PBMCs or a T cell subset sorted from them (not recorded which). The receptors derive from an adult woman who had mild COVID-19 (a few samples of this study predate the infection). Cell type and time point are not known. CDR3s include the opening cysteine and the closing phenylalanine or tryptophan. Not all rows give a size; the values are once, few, many and, for expanded clones, a class.

V gene: TRBV12-3/TRBV12-4
J gene: TRBJ1-1
CDR3 length: 15
clone size: few
CDR3 protein: CASSFSSPRRTEAFF

V gene: TRBV20-1
J gene: TRBJ1-1
CDR3 length: 13
clone size: NA
CDR3 protein: CSAPGQMNTEAFF

V gene: TRBV5-6
J gene: TRBJ2-6
CDR3 length: 16
clone size: NA
CDR3 protein: CASSTLGAPGANVLTF

V gene: TRBV12-1
J gene: TRBJ2-1
CDR3 length: 17
clone size: NA
CDR3 protein: CASSFPVAGGRDNEQFF

V gene: TRBV20-1
J gene: TRBJ2-3
CDR3 length: 15
clone size: many
CDR3 protein: CSAQSGTSGTDTQYF

V gene: TRBV2
J gene: TRBJ2-7
CDR3 length: 14
clone size: many
CDR3 protein: CASREQGGPYEQYF

V gene: TRBV6-5
J gene: TRBJ1-6
CDR3 length: 19
clone size: NA
CDR3 protein: CASSLRGGARSSYNSPLHF

V gene: TRBV5-1
J gene: TRBJ2-1
CDR3 length: 14
clone size: many
CDR3 protein: CASRMAETYNEQFF

V gene: TRBV15
J gene: TRBJ2-7
CDR3 length: 15
clone size: few
CDR3 protein: CATSRESRISYEQYF

V gene: TRBV7-9
J gene: TRBJ2-7
CDR3 length: 14
clone size: NA
CDR3 protein: CASSSAQGPEEQYF

V gene: TRBV7-6
J gene: TRBJ1-1
CDR3 length: 14
clone size: NA
CDR3 protein: CASSIRDSNTEAFF

V gene: TRBV10-3
J gene: TRBJ2-7
CDR3 length: 13
clone size: NA
CDR3 protein: CAISDTSTGEQYF

V gene: TRBV14
J gene: TRBJ2-7
CDR3 length: 15
clone size: few
CDR3 protein: CASSQEREREREQYF

V gene: TRBV12-3/TRBV12-4
J gene: TRBJ2-1
CDR3 length: 13
clone size: NA
CDR3 protein: CASLGLELNEQFF